This T cell receptor (beta chain) was sequenced during a study of cytomegalovirus exposure and HLA in healthy donors. As concerns this clone: The junction and the germline gene differ at one end; a read error may be behind it.

This CDR3 contains 12 residues. CDR1 and CDR2 (germline): GTSNPN, SVGIG (reference sequence). The primer mix had 60 Vbeta and 13 Jbeta primers. Generated by immunoSEQ multiplex PCR, the TCRdb table keeps only in-frame clones and is missing some. The sample includes under 100,000 clones, more than 60% of them seen just once. V and J are TRBV30 and TRBJ1-5, with 7 bases fitting TRBD1. This TCR derives from a human donor in good health. Sequenced: PBMCs. The CDR3 nucleotides read TGTGCCTGGAGCCCACAGACAGGGCCCGCGAATTTT. Protein sequence: CAWSPQTGPANF.